This T cell receptor beta chain was identified during a study of PD-1 blockade in classical Hodgkin lymphoma. Study-wide points: The authors excluded patients who started nivolumab under 1 year after ASCT. Repertoires differed for reasons still undefined, possibly disease activity or prior therapy.

CDR1 and CDR2 (germline): SGHTA, FQGNSA. The CDR3 spans 15 residues. V lost 5 bases and J lost 3; bases outside the gene matches: 7. A note on this clone: Its cognate antigen is unknown.

Time point: cycle 4 day 1 (C4D1), after more than five weeks of nivolumab. Relapse was seen in all patients after autologous stem cell transplantation, and brentuximab vedotin exposure was variable. The method was immunoSEQ multiplex PCR; TCRdb's version includes in-frame clones alone and lacks a portion of them. The sample holds 110,000 or so clones, about nine tenths seen once. This TCR was recovered from a human donor with classical Hodgkin lymphoma. The material sequenced was peripheral blood mononuclear cells (PBMCs), taken before the fourth cycle of nivolumab. The chain combines TRBV7-2 with TRBJ2-3, with TRBD2 identical over 8 bases. CDR3 amino acids: CASSLGGLATDTQYF. DNA for the CDR3: TGTGCCAGCAGCCTAGGTGGACTAGCAACAGATACGCAGTATTTT. Together with reference TRBV7-2 and TRBJ2-3, the CDR3 gives the full variable domain: GAGVSQSPSNKVTEKGKDVELRCDPISGHTALYWYRQSLGQGLEFLIYFQGNSAPDKSGLPSDRFSAERTGGSVSTLTIQRTQQEDSAVYLCASSLGGLATDTQYFGPGTRLTVL.